This TCR beta chain emerged from a study of siplizumab effects on memory and regulatory T cells. V lost 6 bases and J lost 0; bases outside the gene matches: 2. CDR3 length equals 13 residues. Germline-derived CDR1 and CDR2 are MRHNA and SNTAGT. Study-wide results and caveats: Whether proliferating Tregs in siplizumab cultures suppress was not functionally confirmed. The authors could not assign a naive or memory phenotype to roughly 80-95% of proliferating CD4+ or CD8+ clones.

On this clone: Its specificity is not known.

Repertoires were generated with immunoSEQ multiplex PCR, while TCRdb's copy carries only in-frame clones and drops some. The data contain roughly 100,000 clones, around 97% of them seen just once; the ten biggest clones take up around 0.031%. The sequence was collected from a human donor in good health. The chain carries TRBV6-4 and TRBJ2-7; 7 nucleotides match TRBD1. Source material: naive CD4+ T cells sorted from blood. In DNA form, the CDR3 reads TGTGCCAGCAGGGGGACAGCCTCCTACGAGCAGTACTTC. Translating it yields CASRGTASYEQYF.